What follows are 19 T cell receptor beta chains derived from one specimen sequenced in a study of blood T cell repertoires in COVID-19. Repertoires were generated with immunoSEQ multiplex PCR, while TCRdb's copy carries only in-frame clones and drops some. The sample lists about 310,000 clones; about nine tenths were seen once. Material: PBMCs or T cells enriched from blood (not recorded which). The receptor set was obtained from a woman aged 35 to 49 who had recovered from COVID-19.

The chain carries TRBV3-1 (or the pseudogene TRBV3-2) and TRBJ2-3; the D gene is possibly TRBD1 (5 bases). Germline loops: CDR1 LGHDT, CDR2 YNNKEL (reference sequence). V gave up 9 bases and J gave up 5 bases, with 15 bases separating them. The CDR3 consists of 13 residues. DNA for the CDR3: TGTGCCAGTCAGGACAAATTTAAAGATACGCAGTATTTT. Amino acids: CASQDKFKDTQYF.

The chain links TRBV11-2 to TRBJ1-1; 8 nucleotides match TRBD1. This CDR3 contains 16 residues. Germline CDR1 is SGHAT and CDR2 is FQNNGV. V shed 1 base, J shed 5 bases, and the junction held 9 bases outside the gene matches. The CDR3 sequence is CASSLGTGLRGTEAFF. The CDR3 region has the DNA TGTGCCAGCAGCTTAGGGACAGGGCTAAGGGGAACTGAAGCTTTCTTT.

V and J are TRBV3-1 (or the pseudogene TRBV3-2) and TRBJ2-5; 7 nucleotides line up with TRBD2. Germline V gene data show CDR1 as LGHDT and CDR2 as YNNKEL (reference sequence). After removal of 1 base from V and 2 bases from J, the junction contained 7 bases not matched to a gene. There are 16 residues in the CDR3. CDR3 coding DNA: TGTGCCAGCAGCCAAGCCGGGCCTAGCGGACAAGAGACCCAGTACTTC. Its translation is CASSQAGPSGQETQYF.

This chain uses TRBV27 with TRBJ2-7; the match to TRBD1 covers 10 bases. The CDR3 runs 14 residues. Germline V lookup: CDR1 MNHEY, CDR2 SMNVEV (reference sequence). After removal of 5 bases from V and 7 bases from J, the junction contained 8 bases not matched to a gene. This CDR3 is CASSLRQGAREQYF. CDR3 DNA: TGTGCCAGCAGTCTCCGACAGGGGGCGCGGGAGCAGTACTTC.

V is TRBV5-4 and J is TRBJ2-5; 8 nucleotides line up with TRBD1. The CDR3 contains 14 residues. After removal of 3 bases from V and 2 bases from J, the junction contained 3 bases not matched to a gene. Germline V CDR1 and CDR2: SGHNT, YYREEE (reference sequence). The CDR3 nucleotides are TGTGCCAGCAGCTCCTACAGGGGGCAAGAGACCCAGTACTTC. Amino acid sequence: CASSSYRGQETQYF.

This chain links TRBV6-5 with TRBJ2-7, with TRBD1 matching 7 bases. CDR1 and CDR2 (germline): MNHEY, SVGAGI. With 6 bases clipped from V and 5 bases from J, the junction kept 13 bases outside the gene matches. This CDR3 has 15 amino acids. The CDR3 sequence: CASRGDWTGVDEQYF. In DNA form, the CDR3 reads TGTGCCAGCAGGGGGGATTGGACAGGTGTGGACGAGCAGTACTTC.

V and J are TRBV5-1 and TRBJ2-7; 7 bases match TRBD1. The germline V gene has CDR1 SGHRS and CDR2 YFSETQ. The trim removed 7 bases at V and 2 bases at J, leaving 9 bases unmatched. The CDR3 is 14 residues long. This CDR3 is CASGTGTATYEQYF. The CDR3 DNA reads TGCGCCAGCGGCACCGGGACAGCCACCTACGAGCAGTACTTC.

The J gene is TRBJ2-7, the V gene TRBV9; D is possibly TRBD2 (5 bases). The germline CDR1 and CDR2 sequences are SGDLS and YYNGEE. V shed 4 bases and J shed 6 bases, with 17 bases lying between them. The CDR3 is made up of 14 amino acids. CDR3 in amino acids: CASSPGVGRGEQYF. The CDR3 bases are TGTGCCAGCAGCCCCGGGGTTGGGCGCGGCGAGCAGTACTTC.

The CDR3 loop is CASSLGGDEQFF. The CDR3 nucleotides are TGTGCCAGCAGTTTGGGAGGGGATGAGCAGTTCTTC. The chain combines TRBV12-3 or TRBV12-4 with TRBJ2-1; 7 bases map to TRBD2. There are 12 residues in the CDR3. The J segment lost 8 bases and the V segment lost 3 bases, leaving 1 base of the junction unmatched.

The chain combines TRBV11-2 with TRBJ2-1, with 9 bases fitting TRBD1. The CDR3 has 15 residues. J was trimmed by 5 bases and V by 5 bases; bases with no gene match: 7. Germline V gives CDR1 SGHAT, CDR2 FQNNGV. DNA of the CDR3: TGTGCCAGCAGCCTCCGGGACAGGGCGGACAATGAGCAGTTCTTC. Encoded protein: CASSLRDRADNEQFF.

The gene calls are TRBV20-1 and TRBJ2-1; D possibly corresponds to TRBD1 (5 bases). Germline CDR1 is DFQATT and CDR2 is SNEGSKA (reference sequence). CDR3 length equals 11 residues. V shed 8 bases and J shed 8 bases, with 13 bases lying between them. For the CDR3, the DNA is TGCAGTTGCCGAGCGACAGATGAGCAGTTCTTC. Translated: CSCRATDEQFF.

This chain joins TRBV7-2 and TRBJ2-7, with a possible D match to TRBD1 (5 bases). V was clipped by 5 bases and J by 1 base, with 9 bases between them. CDR1 is SGHTA and CDR2 is FQGNSA in the germline V gene. The CDR3 is 13 residues long. CDR3 nucleotide sequence: TGTGCCAGCAGCCGCCGGACATCCTACGAGCAGTACTTC. It encodes CASSRRTSYEQYF.

This rearrangement joins TRBV11-2 to TRBJ1-1; 9 positions match TRBD1. Germline values: CDR1 SGHAT, CDR2 FQNNGV. V trimming: 5 bases; J trimming: 7 bases; junction bases outside the gene matches: 11. The CDR3 consists of 15 residues. In nucleotides, the CDR3 is TGTGCCAGCAGCAGAGTTTGGGACAGGGAGGGTGAAGCTTTCTTT. Translating gives CASSRVWDREGEAFF.

This sequence joins TRBV29-1 and TRBJ1-4; D is possibly TRBD1 (5 bases). Germline loops: CDR1 SQVTM, CDR2 ANQGSEA. The CDR3 contains 13 residues. Trimming stripped 0 bases from V and 3 bases from J, with 5 bases between. The CDR3 spells CSVEDRANEKLFF. The CDR3 region has the DNA TGCAGCGTTGAAGACAGGGCTAATGAAAAACTGTTTTTT. Looking up the rest from reference TRBV29-1 and TRBJ1-4 gives the full variable domain: SAVISQKPSRDICQRGTSLTIQCQVDSQVTMMFWYRQQPGQSLTLIATANQGSEATYESGFVIDKFPISRPNLTFSTLTVSNMSPEDSSIYLCSVEDRANEKLFFGSGTQLSVL.

The gene calls are TRBV27 and TRBJ1-6; TRBD1 might be the D (6 bases). Germline CDR1 reads MNHEY; CDR2 reads SMNVEV (reference sequence). Trimming took off 8 bases at V and 0 bases at J, with 11 bases between the two ends. The CDR3 contains 15 residues. The CDR3 loop is CASQDRHSYNSPLHF. CDR3 coding DNA: TGTGCCAGCCAGGACAGACACTCCTATAATTCACCCCTCCACTTT.

This rearrangement joins TRBV5-1 to TRBJ2-7; TRBD2 agrees at 7 bases. V lost 1 base and J lost 4; bases outside the gene matches: 8. This CDR3 is built from 15 residues. Germline loops: CDR1 SGHRS, CDR2 YFSETQ. The CDR3 sequence is CASSLTTGGTYEQYF. The CDR3 coding sequence is TGCGCCAGCAGCTTGACTACCGGGGGGACTTACGAGCAGTACTTC.

Note on this clone: Germline is not matched at one junction end, which may reflect a read error. This chain uses TRBV3-1 (or the pseudogene TRBV3-2) with TRBJ1-4; D unclear. The CDR3 consists of 13 residues. In germline, CDR1 is LGHDT, CDR2 YNNKEL (reference sequence). CDR3 in amino acids: CATSPRGSEKLFF. The CDR3 DNA reads TGTGCCACCAGCCCCCGGGGTAGCGAAAAACTGTTTTTT.

V and J are TRBV4-1 and TRBJ1-3; weak D call: TRBD1 (6 bases). CDR1 and CDR2 (germline): MGHRA, YSYEKL. V gave up 3 bases and J gave up 2 bases, with 17 bases separating them. CDR3 length equals 17 residues. Here the CDR3 DNA reads TGCGCCAGCAGCCAGCTCATTGGGCAGGGGCCTGGAAACACCATATATTTT. Protein product: CASSQLIGQGPGNTIYF.

This chain connects TRBV2 to TRBJ2-5; 7 positions agree with TRBD2. This CDR3 spans 14 amino acids. Germline V gives CDR1 SNHLY, CDR2 FYNNEI. V was pared by 6 bases and J by 3 bases, with 7 bases of the junction left unmatched. The CDR3: CASSRDYSEETQYF. As DNA, the CDR3 is TGTGCCAGCAGCCGGGACTACTCTGAAGAGACCCAGTACTTC. Complete variable domain (other parts from reference TRBV2 and TRBJ2-5): EPEVTQTPSHQVTQMGQEVILRCVPISNHLYFYWYRQILGQKVEFLVSFYNNEISEKSEIFDDQFSVERPDGSNFTLKIRSTKLEDSAMYFCASSRDYSEETQYFGPGTRLLVL.